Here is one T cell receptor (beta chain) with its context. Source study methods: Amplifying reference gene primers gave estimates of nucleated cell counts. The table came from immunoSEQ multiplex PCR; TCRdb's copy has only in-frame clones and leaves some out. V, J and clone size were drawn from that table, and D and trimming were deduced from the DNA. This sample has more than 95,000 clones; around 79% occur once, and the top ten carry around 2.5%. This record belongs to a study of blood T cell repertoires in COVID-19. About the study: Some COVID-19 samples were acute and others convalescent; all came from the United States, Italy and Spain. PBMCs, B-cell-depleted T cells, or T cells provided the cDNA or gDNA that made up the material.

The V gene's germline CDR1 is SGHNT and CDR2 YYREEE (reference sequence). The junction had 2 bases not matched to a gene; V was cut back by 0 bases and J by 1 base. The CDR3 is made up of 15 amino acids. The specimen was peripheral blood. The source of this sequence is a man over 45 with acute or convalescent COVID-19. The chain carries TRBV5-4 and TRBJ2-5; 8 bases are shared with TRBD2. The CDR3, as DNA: TGTGCCAGCAGCTTGGAGACTAGCGCCCAAGAGACCCAGTACTTC. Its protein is CASSLETSAQETQYF. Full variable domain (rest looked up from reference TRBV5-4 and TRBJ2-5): ETGVTQSPTHLIKTRGQQVTLRCSSQSGHNTVSWYQQALGQGPQFIFQYYREEENGRGNFPPRFSGLQFPNYSSELNVNALELDDSALYLCASSLETSAQETQYFGPGTRLLVL.